Below are 9 T cell receptor beta chains sequenced from a single sample in a study of T cell responses to AZD1222 COVID-19 vaccine. The method was immunoSEQ multiplex PCR; TCRdb's version includes in-frame clones alone and lacks a portion of them. This table has roughly 49,000 clones, roughly 80% appearing once. Material: peripheral blood, obtained on day 0 of MenACWY control vaccination. These receptors originate from an adult in good health.

The gene calls are TRBV7-9 and TRBJ1-1; 7 nucleotides line up with TRBD1. The ends lost 5 bases at V and 6 bases at J; junction bases unmatched: 6. Germline V gives CDR1 SEHNR, CDR2 FQNEAQ (reference sequence). The CDR3 is 13 residues long. The CDR3 reads CASSPRQGAEAFF. In DNA, the CDR3 is TGTGCCAGCAGCCCCCGGCAGGGGGCTGAAGCTTTCTTT.

This clone appeared a single time. The chain has TRBV7-2 and TRBJ1-5; D might be TRBD1 (5 bases). This CDR3 spans 14 amino acids. CDR1 is SGHTA, CDR2 FQGNSA, per germline. The V and J ends lost 5 bases and 9 bases respectively, with 17 bases between them. Here the CDR3 reads CASSRITGPRPQHF. CDR3 nucleotide sequence: TGTGCCAGCAGCCGGATAACAGGTCCTCGGCCCCAGCATTTT. The full variable domain, with the rest looked up from reference TRBV7-2 and TRBJ1-5, is GAGVSQSPSNKVTEKGKDVELRCDPISGHTALYWYRQSLGQGLEFLIYFQGNSAPDKSGLPSDRFSAERTGGSVSTLTIQRTQQEDSAVYLCASSRITGPRPQHFGDGTRLSIL.

The rearrangement joins TRBV29-1 to TRBJ2-3, with D possibly matching TRBD2 (6 bases). Between the trimmed V and J ends, which lost 7 bases and 2 bases, there was a span of 10 bases. The germline gives CDR1 SQVTM, CDR2 ANQGSEA. The CDR3 runs 12 residues. CDR3 protein: CSDRRDTDTQYF. As DNA, the CDR3 is TGCAGCGACCGGCGGGACACAGATACGCAGTATTTT.

The J gene is TRBJ1-2, the V gene TRBV2; D gene uncertain. The CDR3 length is 12 residues. Germline V gene data show CDR1 as SNHLY and CDR2 as FYNNEI. V was shortened by 6 bases and J by 8 bases, with 13 bases between the two germline ends. The CDR3 reads CASRVTRGGYTF. CDR3 in DNA: TGTGCCAGCAGGGTGACCCGGGGAGGCTACACCTTC.

The CDR3 bases are TGTGCCAGCATCCTGCTATGGGGGAGCAATCAGCCCCAGCATTTT. Protein sequence: CASILLWGSNQPQHF. J is TRBJ1-5 and V is TRBV6-5; perhaps TRBD1 as D (5 bases). The CDR3 is made up of 15 amino acids. The V end lost 7 bases, the J end lost 1 base, and 14 bases lay between the germline ends. The V gene's germline CDR1 is MNHEY and CDR2 SVGAGI.

The rearrangement links TRBV7-9 to TRBJ2-5, with 8 bases matching TRBD2. The CDR3 is 17 residues long. Germline lookup yields CDR1 SEHNR and CDR2 FQNEAQ (reference sequence). The V gene end was trimmed by 5 bases and the J gene end by 5 bases; junction bases not matched to a gene: 16. This CDR3 reads CASSPGVSGGLGETQYF. The CDR3 nucleotides read TGTGCCAGCAGCCCGGGTGTGAGCGGGGGCCTGGGGGAGACCCAGTACTTC.

The J gene is TRBJ2-3, the V gene TRBV3-1 (or the pseudogene TRBV3-2); D perhaps matches TRBD2 (6 bases). The CDR3 runs to 16 residues. Trimming shortened V by 3 bases and J by 3 bases, and 16 bases separated the two germline ends. Germline V gene sequence: CDR1 LGHDT, CDR2 YNNKEL (reference sequence). CDR3 residues: CASSQGLGGRTDTQYF. CDR3 in DNA: TGTGCCAGCAGCCAGGGTTTGGGAGGTCGAACAGATACGCAGTATTTT.

This sequence joins TRBV10-1 and TRBJ2-7; TRBD1 agrees at 8 bases. Per germline, CDR1 WNHNN and CDR2 SYGVQD (reference sequence). V lost 5 bases, J lost 3 bases, and 9 bases stayed unmatched. The CDR3 sequence is 15 residues long. The CDR3 nucleotides read TGCGCCAGCAGTTCTGGACAGGGCGCGGGCTACGAGCAGTACTTC. Its protein product is CASSSGQGAGYEQYF.

The CDR3 DNA is TGTGCCAGCTCCCTCCGGGACACTAACTATGGCTACACCTTC. Its translation is CASSLRDTNYGYTF. V is TRBV18 and J is TRBJ1-2, with D tentatively TRBD1 (6 bases). Trimming removed 6 bases at V and 0 bases at J, with 11 bases between. This CDR3 has 14 amino acids. CDR1 and CDR2 (germline): KGHSH, LQKENI. Combining the CDR3 with reference TRBV18 and TRBJ1-2 gives the whole variable domain NAGVMQNPRHLVRRRGQEARLRCSPMKGHSHVYWYRQLPEEGLKFMVYLQKENIIDESGMPKERFSAEFPKEGPSILRIQQVVRGDSAAYFCASSLRDTNYGYTFGSGTRLTVV.